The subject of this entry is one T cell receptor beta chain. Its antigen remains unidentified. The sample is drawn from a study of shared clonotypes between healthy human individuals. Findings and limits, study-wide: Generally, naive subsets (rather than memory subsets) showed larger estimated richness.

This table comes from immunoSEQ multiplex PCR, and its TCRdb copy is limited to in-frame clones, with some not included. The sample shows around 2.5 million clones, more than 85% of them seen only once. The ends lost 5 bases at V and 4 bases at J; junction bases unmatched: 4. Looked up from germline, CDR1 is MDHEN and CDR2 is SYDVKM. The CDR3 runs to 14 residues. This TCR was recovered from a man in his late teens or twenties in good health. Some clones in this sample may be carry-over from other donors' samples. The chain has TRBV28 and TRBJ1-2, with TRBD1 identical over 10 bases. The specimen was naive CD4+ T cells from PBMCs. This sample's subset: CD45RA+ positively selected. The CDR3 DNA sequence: TGTGCCAGCAGTGCGACAGGGGGCGTCTATGGCTACACCTTC. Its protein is CASSATGGVYGYTF.